These 30 T cell receptor beta chains came from one sample sequenced in a study of shared clonotypes between healthy human individuals. TCRdb keeps only in-frame clones here, not all; method: immunoSEQ multiplex PCR. Of approximately 330,000 clones listed, 73% are singletons. Sample: memory CD4+ T cells sorted from blood. As for subset: CD45RA-negative fraction. These receptors were obtained from a man under 40 in good health.

V and J are TRBV10-1 and TRBJ1-1; the D is unclear. CDR1 is WNHNN, CDR2 SYGVQD, per germline (reference sequence). The CDR3 totals 14 residues. The V and J ends lost 7 bases and 0 bases respectively, with 12 bases between them. CDR3 nucleotide sequence: TGCGCCAGCAATCAAGGAGGCTTGAACACTGAAGCTTTCTTT. Translating it yields CASNQGGLNTEAFF.

V and J are TRBV6-1 and TRBJ2-2; D is unclear. CDR3 length: 12 residues. Germline CDR1 reads MNHNS; CDR2 reads SASEGT. V lost 5 bases and J lost 4, with 5 bases in between. The CDR3 nucleotides read TGTGCCAGCAGTCCCACCACCGGGGAGCTGTTTTTT. This codes for CASSPTTGELFF.

Concerning this clone: Compared with germline, one end of the junction differs, possibly owing to a read error. The chain uses TRBV28 and TRBJ1-5, with D tentatively TRBD1 (5 bases). This CDR3 contains 14 residues. Germline V gene data show CDR1 as MDHEN and CDR2 as SYDVKM. The CDR3 DNA reads TGTGCTAGCAACGAAGGGGCAAACAATCAGCCCCAGCATTTT. Its protein is CASNEGANNQPQHF.

The chain links TRBV9 to TRBJ2-7; tentatively, D is TRBD2 (6 bases). Trimming cost V 0 bases and J 6 bases, with 16 bases left between them. This CDR3 has 15 residues. CDR1 and CDR2 (germline): SGDLS, YYNGEE. CDR3 sequence (DNA): TGTGCCAGCAGCGTAGAGGCTTTCGGAGGGGCCGAGCAGTACTTC. This translates into CASSVEAFGGAEQYF.

The gene calls are TRBV27 and TRBJ2-2; TRBD2 aligns across 10 bases. The J segment lost 3 bases and the V segment lost 2 bases, leaving 3 bases of the junction unmatched. The CDR3 has 16 residues. Germline CDR1 and CDR2: MNHEY and SMNVEV (reference sequence). DNA of the CDR3: TGTGCCAGCAGTTTAGCTAGCGGGAGCCACACCGGGGAGCTGTTTTTT. This sequence encodes CASSLASGSHTGELFF.

This chain joins TRBV2 and TRBJ2-3, with D possibly TRBD1 on 6 matching bases. CDR1 is SNHLY, CDR2 FYNNEI, per germline. Deletions cut 6 bases from V and 3 bases from J, with 13 bases between. The CDR3 consists of 14 residues. CDR3 residues: CASSRDTPTDTQYF. The CDR3 DNA reads TGTGCCAGCAGCCGGGACACTCCTACAGATACGCAGTATTTT.

This chain connects TRBV18 to TRBJ1-4; 9 bases align to TRBD1. The germline CDR1 and CDR2 sequences are KGHSH and LQKENI. The CDR3 loop spans 16 amino acids. V lost 2 bases, J lost 5 bases, and 6 bases stayed unmatched. The CDR3 reads CASSPGMGQGNEKLFF. In nucleotides, the CDR3 is TGTGCCAGCTCACCAGGGATGGGACAGGGAAATGAAAAACTGTTTTTT.

The chain carries TRBV5-6 and TRBJ1-4, with D hard to call. This CDR3 is built from 15 residues. Between the trimmed V and J ends, which lost 4 bases and 2 bases, there was a span of 12 bases. Germline CDR1 is SGHDT and CDR2 is YYEEEE. The CDR3 DNA follows: TGTGCCAGCAGCGAATACGGGGTGACTAATGAAAAACTGTTTTTT. It is translated as CASSEYGVTNEKLFF.

Comments on this clone: The sample holds other DNA sequences that translate to the same CDR3. V gene TRBV18 combines with J gene TRBJ2-2; D is undetermined. Germline values: CDR1 KGHSH, CDR2 LQKENI. V gave up 6 bases and J gave up 6 bases, with 14 bases separating them. CDR3 length: 14 residues. CDR3 protein: CASSPPGRSGELFF. For the CDR3, the DNA is TGTGCCAGCTCCCCCCCAGGCAGGTCCGGGGAGCTGTTTTTT.

Only a few counts were recorded for this clone. V and J are TRBV18 and TRBJ2-1; possibly TRBD2 for D (6 bases). Trimming shortened V by 6 bases and J by 3 bases, and 15 bases separated the two germline ends. This CDR3 is 15 amino acids long. CDR1 is KGHSH and CDR2 is LQKENI in the germline V gene. The CDR3 protein is CASSPGLLGYNEQFF. In DNA, the CDR3 is TGTGCCAGCTCCCCGGGACTCCTGGGCTACAATGAGCAGTTCTTC.

The chain has TRBV6-6 and TRBJ2-7, with TRBD2 identical over 10 bases. Looked up from germline, CDR1 is MNHNY and CDR2 is SVGAGI (reference sequence). The CDR3 runs to 15 residues. Trimming took 2 bases from V and 5 from J; bases not matched to a gene: 6. The CDR3 spells CASSYVLAGAHEQYF. For the CDR3, the DNA is TGTGCCAGCAGTTACGTGCTAGCGGGGGCCCACGAGCAGTACTTC.

This clone has just a few counts. In the same sample, other DNA sequences code for this CDR3. The rearrangement uses TRBV7-2 and TRBJ2-1; D uncertain. Looked up from germline, CDR1 is SGHTA and CDR2 is FQGNSA. V was clipped by 2 bases and J by 8 bases, with 10 bases between them. The CDR3 extends over 13 amino acids. CDR3 region: CASSLSRVDEQFF. For the CDR3, the DNA is TGTGCCAGCAGCTTATCTAGGGTCGATGAGCAGTTCTTC.

This clone was seen only a few times. The chain recombines TRBV5-1 with TRBJ2-7; 10 nucleotides line up with TRBD1. V lost 4 bases to trimming and J lost 6 bases; unmatched junction nucleotides: 10. CDR1 and CDR2 (germline): SGHRS, YFSETQ. This CDR3 has 15 residues. Here the CDR3 DNA reads TGCGCCAGCAGCCCCCGGACAGGGGGGTCTTCCGAGCAGTACTTC. Translation gives CASSPRTGGSSEQYF.

Of note for this clone: Other nucleotide sequences from this sample produce the same CDR3. This sequence joins TRBV6-1 and TRBJ1-5, with D tentatively TRBD1 (5 bases). CDR3 length: 12 amino acids. Germline CDR1 MNHNS, CDR2 SASEGT. Trimming shortened V by 4 bases and J by 9 bases, and 10 bases separated the two germline ends. The CDR3 sequence: CASSAVGGPQHF. The CDR3 DNA reads TGTGCCAGCAGTGCCGTCGGGGGGCCCCAGCATTTT.

The chain couples TRBV14 to TRBJ2-7, with D possibly being TRBD1 or TRBD2 (5 bases each). The CDR3 is 14 amino acids. V lost 4 bases, J lost 6 bases, and 16 bases lay in between. Germline V lookup: CDR1 SGHDN, CDR2 FVKESK. The CDR3 region is CASSPSGAVGEQYF. The CDR3 region has the DNA TGTGCCAGCAGCCCTTCCGGGGCGGTCGGCGAGCAGTACTTC.

V and J are TRBV7-8 and TRBJ2-7; D gene uncertain. Between the trimmed V and J ends, which lost 1 base and 2 bases, there was a span of 9 bases. Germline values: CDR1 SGHVS, CDR2 FQNEAQ. The CDR3 totals 14 residues. This CDR3 reads CASSLGPTAYEQYF. CDR3 nucleotides: TGTGCCAGCAGCTTAGGCCCTACTGCCTACGAGCAGTACTTC.

The rearrangement joins TRBV10-3 to TRBJ2-6, with TRBD1 matching 11 bases. CDR1 is ENHRY, CDR2 SYGVKD, per germline. Germline trimming cut 4 bases from V and 1 base from J; bases unmatched to any gene: 12. CDR3 length equals 20 residues. This chain's CDR3 is CAISAHGGQGVPSGANVLTF. The CDR3 DNA follows: TGTGCCATCAGTGCCCACGGGGGACAGGGGGTCCCTTCTGGGGCCAACGTCCTGACTTTC.

The genes are TRBV6-1 and TRBJ2-7, with 7 bases that match TRBD1. The CDR3 runs to 12 residues. CDR1 and CDR2 (germline): MNHNS, SASEGT. The J segment lost 4 bases and the V segment lost 5 bases, leaving 2 bases of the junction unmatched. The CDR3 loop is CASSRQGYEQYF. The CDR3 DNA reads as TGTGCCAGCAGTAGACAGGGTTACGAGCAGTACTTC.

V usage is TRBV18 and J usage is TRBJ1-3; the D is unclear. The CDR3 has 15 amino acids. V was pared by 3 bases and J by 4 bases, with 13 bases between. Looked up from germline, CDR1 is KGHSH and CDR2 is LQKENI. The CDR3, as DNA: TGTGCCAGCTCACCCTCCGTTCTACGGGGAAACACCATATATTTT. Its translation: CASSPSVLRGNTIYF.

The V gene is TRBV18, the J gene TRBJ2-4; the match to TRBD1 covers 7 bases. This CDR3 comprises 13 residues. V lost 3 bases, J lost 8 bases, and 4 bases stayed unmatched. Germline CDR1 and CDR2: KGHSH and LQKENI. The CDR3 DNA is TGTGCCAGCTCACCCGGGACAGAACACATTCAGTACTTC. Translating it yields CASSPGTEHIQYF.

This chain's CDR3 is CASSLTGTPPEEQYF. CDR3 nucleotides: TGTGCCAGCAGCCTCACCGGGACCCCGCCGGAAGAGCAGTACTTC. V is TRBV7-6 and J is TRBJ2-7, with D possibly being TRBD1 or TRBD2 (5 bases each). This CDR3 has 15 amino acids. CDR1 and CDR2 (germline): SGHVS, FNYEAQ. V dropped 5 bases and J dropped 7 bases, with 21 bases sitting between them.

Only one count was recorded for this clone. The chain employs TRBV18 and TRBJ2-6, with D perhaps TRBD1 or TRBD2 (5 bases each). Trimming took off 4 bases at V and 3 bases at J, with 10 bases between the two ends. This CDR3 region has 15 residues. Germline V gives CDR1 KGHSH, CDR2 LQKENI. The CDR3: CASSLGEGGANVLTF. CDR3 sequence (DNA): TGTGCCAGCTCACTGGGGGAAGGTGGGGCCAACGTCCTGACTTTC.

This chain uses TRBV18 with TRBJ1-1; perhaps TRBD1 as D (5 bases). CDR1 and CDR2 (germline): KGHSH, LQKENI. CDR3 length: 16 residues. V was clipped by 1 base and J by 0 bases, with 12 bases between them. The CDR3 coding sequence is TGTGCCAGCTCACCACAATCGACAGCTTTGAACACTGAAGCTTTCTTT. Amino acid sequence: CASSPQSTALNTEAFF.

The genes are TRBV28 and TRBJ1-1; tentatively, D is TRBD1 (5 bases). The germline V and J ends were trimmed by 6 bases and 0 bases, with 14 bases remaining between them. Per the germline V gene, CDR1 is MDHEN and CDR2 is SYDVKM. This CDR3 comprises 15 residues. The CDR3 nucleotides are TGTGCCAGCAGATCAAGACAGAAAATGAACACTGAAGCTTTCTTT. Residues: CASRSRQKMNTEAFF. Filled out from reference TRBV28 and TRBJ1-1, the complete variable domain reads DVKVTQSSRYLVKRTGEKVFLECVQDMDHENMFWYRQDPGLGLRLIYFSYDVKMKEKGDIPEGYSVSREKKERFSLILESASTNQTSMYLCASRSRQKMNTEAFFGQGTRLTVV.

CDR3 in amino acids: CASSPGWRGVDQPQHF. CDR3 in DNA: TGTGCCAGCAGTCCCGGTTGGCGGGGGGTTGATCAGCCCCAGCATTTT. The V and J genes are TRBV27 and TRBJ1-5; possibly TRBD1 for D (5 bases). Germline loops: CDR1 MNHEY, CDR2 SMNVEV (reference sequence). Trimming took 5 bases from V and 5 from J, leaving 19 bases between them. This CDR3 has 16 residues.

The chain uses TRBV11-2 and TRBJ1-2; D gene ambiguous. The germline V gene encodes CDR1 SGHAT and CDR2 FQNNGV. This CDR3 is built from 15 residues. V lost 7 bases and J lost 8, with 23 bases in between. The DNA for the CDR3 is TGTGCCAGCAACCCTTTCCGGTTCGGGAATAGCGGCTACACCTTC. Translating it yields CASNPFRFGNSGYTF.

This chain uses TRBV29-1 with TRBJ2-1; 8 positions match TRBD2. The germline CDR1 and CDR2 sequences are SQVTM and ANQGSEA. The CDR3 runs to 16 residues. The V gene end was trimmed by 6 bases and the J gene end by 4 bases; junction bases not matched to a gene: 14. This CDR3 reads CSVTPLGSGIYNEQFF. In nucleotides, the CDR3 is TGCAGCGTGACGCCCCTGGGTAGCGGGATATACAATGAGCAGTTCTTC.

This chain uses TRBV10-1 with TRBJ1-5; 7 positions match TRBD1. Trimming cost V 10 bases and J 4 bases; bases outside gene matches: 19. This CDR3 has 17 amino acids. CDR1 WNHNN and CDR2 SYGVQD come from the germline V gene (reference sequence). This CDR3 reads CATEPRTGTENNQPQHF. The DNA of the CDR3 is TGCGCCACCGAGCCTCGAACCGGGACAGAAAATAATCAGCCCCAGCATTTT.

A few counts support this clone. The chain has TRBV19 and TRBJ1-2; D is unclear. V dropped 3 bases and J dropped 6 bases, with 11 bases sitting between them. Per the germline V gene, CDR1 is LNHDA and CDR2 is SQIVND (reference sequence). CDR3 length equals 13 residues. The CDR3, as DNA: TGTGCCAGTAGTATTGAAGGGTTGAATGGCTACACCTTC. Amino acids: CASSIEGLNGYTF.

This chain uses TRBV5-1 with TRBJ2-2; possible D gene TRBD2, 6 bases. Trimming stripped 6 bases from V and 0 bases from J, with 12 bases between. Germline V gives CDR1 SGHRS, CDR2 YFSETQ. The CDR3 covers 15 residues. The CDR3 coding sequence is TGCGCCAGCACCCTCCGGGGGACGAACACCGGGGAGCTGTTTTTT. This encodes CASTLRGTNTGELFF.